Below are 30 T cell receptor beta chains sequenced from a single sample in a study of cytomegalovirus exposure and HLA in healthy donors. Produced via immunoSEQ multiplex PCR; TCRdb's table is partial and in-frame only. The repertoire has 130,000 to 150,000 clones, 85% to 90% of them found once; the top ten carry 9% to 9.5%. Material for sequencing was PBMCs. The receptors derive from a woman between 18 and 29 years old in good health and CMV-seropositive.

The J gene is TRBJ1-1, the V gene TRBV21-1; the table names TRBD1, a call not compared with the DNA. TRBV21-1 represents a pseudogene. This CDR3 region has 18 residues. The CDR3 bases are TGTGCCAGCAGCAAAGGAAGTTTCAGGGAAGGGTTGAACACTGAAGCTTTCTTT. It translates to CASSKGSFREGLNTEAFF.

The genes are TRBV30 and TRBJ2-1; D remains unclear. The CDR3 is 14 amino acids. Germline CDR1 GTSNPN, CDR2 SVGIG (reference sequence). Deletions cut 0 bases from V and 2 bases from J, with 8 bases between. The CDR3 loop is CAWSVESAYNEQFF. The CDR3, as DNA: TGTGCCTGGAGTGTAGAGTCCGCCTACAATGAGCAGTTCTTC. Variable domain in full (rest from reference TRBV30 and TRBJ2-1): SQTIHQWPATLVQPVGSPLSLECTVEGTSNPNLYWYRQAAGRGLQLLFYSVGIGQISSEVPQNLSASRPQDRQFILSSKKLLLSDSGFYLCAWSVESAYNEQFFGPGTRLTVL.

This rearrangement joins TRBV6-6 to TRBJ1-2; D perhaps matches TRBD1 (5 bases). V was cut by 7 bases and J by 8 bases, with 14 bases left in between. The CDR3 spans 12 residues. Germline loops: CDR1 MNHNY, CDR2 SVGAGI (reference sequence). The CDR3, as DNA: TGTGCCAGCATATCCAGGGTCGACGGCTACACCTTC. Residues: CASISRVDGYTF.

V and J are TRBV19 and TRBJ1-5; D uncertain. CDR1 is LNHDA, CDR2 SQIVND, per germline (reference sequence). The CDR3 consists of 14 residues. The ends were cut back, 6 bases at V and 2 bases at J, with 11 bases in the middle. The CDR3 DNA reads as TGTGCCAGTAGACTCCTTGAGGGCAATCAGCCCCAGCATTTT. Its protein product is CASRLLEGNQPQHF.

CDR3 loop: CATSRDYSAGGGDTQYF. In DNA, the CDR3 is TGTGCCACCAGCAGAGATTATTCGGCGGGGGGTGGAGATACGCAGTATTTT. The genes are TRBV15 and TRBJ2-3; 8 nucleotides align to TRBD2. V was pared by 0 bases and J by 5 bases, with 10 bases of the junction left unmatched. CDR3 length: 17 residues. In germline, CDR1 is LNHNV, CDR2 YYDKDF (reference sequence).

The chain links TRBV7-2 to TRBJ2-5; D ambiguous. Germline V gene data show CDR1 as SGHTA and CDR2 as FQGNSA. The germline V and J ends were trimmed by 4 bases and 2 bases, with 8 bases remaining between them. The CDR3 consists of 13 residues. The chain's CDR3 is CASSSSVQETQYF. The CDR3 DNA reads as TGTGCCAGCAGCTCCAGCGTACAAGAGACCCAGTACTTC.

This chain joins TRBV7-6 and TRBJ1-1, with D perhaps TRBD1 (5 bases). The CDR3 is 15 amino acids. Deletions cut 5 bases from V and 0 bases from J, with 13 bases between. Germline V gives CDR1 SGHVS, CDR2 FNYEAQ. The CDR3 loop reads CASSPMVGLNTEAFF. CDR3 coding DNA: TGTGCCAGCAGCCCAATGGTGGGGCTGAACACTGAAGCTTTCTTT.

The CDR3 here is CAGGLAGAYEQYF. DNA of the CDR3: TGTGCCGGAGGTCTAGCGGGGGCCTACGAGCAGTACTTC. This rearrangement joins TRBV30 to TRBJ2-7; 10 bases are a match to TRBD2. V lost 8 bases and J lost 2; bases outside the gene matches: 6. Germline CDR1 reads GTSNPN; CDR2 reads SVGIG (reference sequence). The CDR3 length is 13 residues.

This clone occurred once. The rearrangement joins TRBV28 to TRBJ1-1; 10 bases are a match to TRBD1. The germline V gene encodes CDR1 MDHEN and CDR2 SYDVKM. This CDR3 comprises 15 residues. V shed 3 bases, J shed 5 bases, and the junction held 6 bases outside the gene matches. The CDR3 nucleotides read TGTGCCAGCAGTTTTTATTGGGACAGGGGAACTGAAGCTTTCTTT. Translated, it gives CASSFYWDRGTEAFF. The complete variable domain, with remaining parts taken from reference TRBV28 and TRBJ1-1, reads DVKVTQSSRYLVKRTGEKVFLECVQDMDHENMFWYRQDPGLGLRLIYFSYDVKMKEKGDIPEGYSVSREKKERFSLILESASTNQTSMYLCASSFYWDRGTEAFFGQGTRLTVV.

The V gene is TRBV4-1, the J gene TRBJ2-1; possible D gene TRBD1, 6 bases. Germline V lookup: CDR1 MGHRA, CDR2 YSYEKL. The CDR3 is made up of 15 amino acids. V was pared by 4 bases and J by 7 bases, with 17 bases between. CDR3 DNA: TGCGCCAGCAGCCTTAACAGGGAATCGGTGAATGAGCAGTTCTTC. The encoded protein is CASSLNRESVNEQFF.

J is TRBJ2-7 and V is TRBV5-1; 9 nucleotides align to TRBD2. Germline CDR1 reads SGHRS; CDR2 reads YFSETQ. The V segment lost 4 bases and the J segment 3 bases; nucleotides outside the gene matches: 14. The CDR3 loop spans 17 amino acids. CDR3 amino acids: CASSPNSGGRARYEQYF. CDR3 nucleotide sequence: TGCGCCAGCAGCCCCAATAGCGGGGGCCGTGCCCGCTACGAGCAGTACTTC.

In nucleotides, the CDR3 is TGTGCCAGCCGCAGGGGCCGGGCCACTGAAGCTTTCTTT. Its translation is CASRRGRATEAFF. The chain recombines TRBV5-6 with TRBJ1-1, with a weak D call TRBD1 (6 bases). Germline V gene lookup returns CDR1 SGHDT and CDR2 YYEEEE. Trimming shortened V by 7 bases and J by 4 bases, and 14 bases separated the two germline ends. The CDR3 consists of 13 residues.

J is TRBJ2-5 and V is TRBV6-7; 9 positions agree with TRBD1. TRBV6-7 is sorted into the ORF group, with uncertain function. After removal of 6 bases from V and 5 bases from J, the junction contained 10 bases not matched to a gene. The CDR3 totals 15 residues. CDR3 coding DNA: TGTGCCAGCAGACACAATACAGGGGGCGCCGAGACCCAGTACTTC. It is translated as CASRHNTGGAETQYF.

V usage is TRBV7-2 and J usage is TRBJ1-3; possible D gene TRBD1, 6 bases. The germline gives CDR1 SGHTA, CDR2 FQGNSA. V shed 4 bases and J shed 2 bases, with 12 bases lying between them. This CDR3 is 15 amino acids long. CDR3 in DNA: TGTGCCAGCAGCTCTACACAGGGTGCTGGAAACACCATATATTTT. It is translated as CASSSTQGAGNTIYF.

The chain uses TRBV5-8 and TRBJ1-1; D is undetermined. Germline CDR1 and CDR2: SGHTS and YDEGEE. The V end lost 0 bases, the J end lost 4 bases, and 16 bases lay between the germline ends. This CDR3 is 16 amino acids long. The CDR3: CASSLVVRSGITEAFF. Written as DNA, the CDR3 is TGTGCCAGCAGCTTGGTGGTTAGATCGGGGATCACTGAAGCTTTCTTT.

This rearrangement joins TRBV6-1 to TRBJ1-3; D is uncertain. V lost 1 base to trimming and J lost 0 bases, with 10 bases between them. CDR3 size: 16 residues. The germline V gene has CDR1 MNHNS and CDR2 SASEGT. The DNA of the CDR3 is TGTGCCAGCAGTGAAGGTTACGGTCCCTCTGGAAACACCATATATTTT. Protein: CASSEGYGPSGNTIYF.

This chain links TRBV7-9 with TRBJ2-2; 8 positions match TRBD2. The V segment lost 3 bases and the J segment 3 bases; nucleotides outside the gene matches: 3. Germline loops: CDR1 SEHNR, CDR2 FQNEAQ (reference sequence). The CDR3 has 15 residues. For the CDR3, the DNA is TGTGCCAGCAGCTTCTCGGGGGGGGACACCGGGGAGCTGTTTTTT. It specifies CASSFSGGDTGELFF. The whole variable domain, remainder taken from reference TRBV7-9 and TRBJ2-2, is DTGVSQNPRHKITKRGQNVTFRCDPISEHNRLYWYRQTLGQGPEFLTYFQNEAQLEKSRLLSDRFSAERPKGSFSTLEIQRTEQGDSAMYLCASSFSGGDTGELFFGEGSRLTVL.

The chain combines TRBV27 with TRBJ1-1; 7 bases align to TRBD1. After removal of 5 bases from V and 3 bases from J, the junction contained 9 bases not matched to a gene. Per germline, CDR1 MNHEY and CDR2 SMNVEV (reference sequence). The CDR3 runs to 15 residues. The CDR3 coding sequence is TGTGCCAGCAGTCCCCTGGGACAGTCAGACACTGAAGCTTTCTTT. Translation gives CASSPLGQSDTEAFF.

The J gene is TRBJ1-2, the V gene TRBV5-1, with TRBD1 matching over 11 bases. This CDR3 spans 16 amino acids. CDR1 SGHRS and CDR2 YFSETQ come from the germline V gene. V lost 4 bases to trimming and J lost 0 bases; unmatched junction nucleotides: 5. The CDR3 is CASSPGQGASNYGYTF. The DNA for the CDR3 is TGCGCCAGCAGCCCCGGACAGGGGGCATCTAACTATGGCTACACCTTC.

Here the CDR3 reads CASSQGTLNQPQHF. For the CDR3, the DNA is TGTGCCAGCAGCCAGGGGACACTCAATCAGCCCCAGCATTTT. This chain uses TRBV7-9 with TRBJ1-5; D is perhaps TRBD1 (6 bases). The CDR3 spans 14 residues. Germline V gives CDR1 SEHNR, CDR2 FQNEAQ (reference sequence). The V end lost 5 bases, the J end lost 3 bases, and 11 bases lay between the germline ends. Full variable domain (outside the CDR3, taken from reference TRBV7-9 and TRBJ1-5): DTGVSQNPRHKITKRGQNVTFRCDPISEHNRLYWYRQTLGQGPEFLTYFQNEAQLEKSRLLSDRFSAERPKGSFSTLEIQRTEQGDSAMYLCASSQGTLNQPQHFGDGTRLSIL.

This chain connects TRBV10-2 to TRBJ2-7, with 10 bases that match TRBD1. This CDR3 spans 15 amino acids. With 0 bases clipped from V and 4 bases from J, the junction kept 3 bases outside the gene matches. Germline CDR1 reads WSHSY; CDR2 reads SAAADI. This CDR3 reads CASSESSGQGYEQYF. The CDR3 DNA follows: TGCGCCAGCAGTGAGTCGTCGGGACAGGGGTACGAGCAGTACTTC.

This clone was seen a handful of times. The rearrangement uses TRBV5-6 and TRBJ1-1; unclear D gene. This CDR3 region has 15 residues. Germline V gene data show CDR1 as SGHDT and CDR2 as YYEEEE. V was trimmed by 1 base and J by 4 bases, leaving 14 bases between them. The chain's CDR3 is CASSLWTRTGTEAFF. The CDR3 region has the DNA TGTGCCAGCAGCTTGTGGACTCGCACGGGCACTGAAGCTTTCTTT.

The chain couples TRBV9 to TRBJ2-1; D might be TRBD1 (6 bases). V was trimmed by 2 bases and J by 4 bases, leaving 16 bases between them. Germline values: CDR1 SGDLS, CDR2 YYNGEE. This CDR3 has 16 amino acids. CDR3 nucleotides: TGTGCCAGCAGCGTCCTTGTGGGGGCATCTTACAATGAGCAGTTCTTC. This gives the protein CASSVLVGASYNEQFF. Looking up the rest from reference TRBV9 and TRBJ2-1 gives the full variable domain: DSGVTQTPKHLITATGQRVTLRCSPRSGDLSVYWYQQSLDQGLQFLIQYYNGEERAKGNILERFSAQQFPDLHSELNLSSLELGDSALYFCASSVLVGASYNEQFFGPGTRLTVL.

V gene TRBV7-2 combines with J gene TRBJ2-5; 14 bases are shared with TRBD2. Germline values: CDR1 SGHTA, CDR2 FQGNSA. The V gene end was trimmed by 4 bases and the J gene end by 5 bases; junction bases not matched to a gene: 6. The CDR3 has 16 residues. The CDR3: CASSSGLAGGGETQYF. DNA for the CDR3: TGTGCCAGCAGCTCCGGACTAGCGGGGGGCGGGGAGACCCAGTACTTC.

This clone was recorded once. The chain uses TRBV19 and TRBJ2-7, with D perhaps TRBD2 (5 bases). V was trimmed by 5 bases and J by 3 bases, leaving 8 bases between them. Looked up from germline, CDR1 is LNHDA and CDR2 is SQIVND (reference sequence). This CDR3 has 12 amino acids. CDR3 region: CASSGGYYEQYF. The CDR3 coding sequence is TGTGCCAGTAGTGGAGGATACTACGAGCAGTACTTC.

This clone showed up just once. This chain connects TRBV6-5 to TRBJ2-5; TRBD1 matches at 8 bases. The V gene end was trimmed by 2 bases and the J gene end by 2 bases; junction bases not matched to a gene: 4. The CDR3 covers 15 residues. Germline CDR1 reads MNHEY; CDR2 reads SVGAGI. The CDR3 region is CASSYGQGRQETQYF. In DNA, the CDR3 is TGTGCCAGCAGTTACGGACAGGGAAGGCAAGAGACCCAGTACTTC.

This clone has more than one count but fewer than ten. The chain has TRBV2 and TRBJ2-3, with a weak D call TRBD1 (5 bases). V gave up 7 bases and J gave up 0 bases, with 14 bases separating them. From germline, CDR1 is SNHLY and CDR2 FYNNEI. The CDR3 spans 15 residues. As DNA, the CDR3 is TGTGCCAGCACCCCTAAAAAGGGGAGCACAGATACGCAGTATTTT. Translated: CASTPKKGSTDTQYF.

The genes are TRBV18 and TRBJ1-6, with 8 nucleotides matching TRBD1. The CDR3 sequence is 15 residues long. Per germline, CDR1 KGHSH and CDR2 LQKENI. V shed 2 bases and J 8 bases; nucleotides not matched to a gene: 5. CDR3 coding DNA: TGTGCCAGCTCACCAAGGACAGGGCCCGATTCACCCCTCCACTTT. It specifies CASSPRTGPDSPLHF.

The V and J genes are TRBV7-2 and TRBJ2-7; TRBD1 agrees at 7 bases. Losses at the gene ends were 6 bases for V and 3 bases for J; bases not matched to a gene: 8. There are 14 residues in the CDR3. Germline lookup yields CDR1 SGHTA and CDR2 FQGNSA. In DNA, the CDR3 is TGTGCCAGCAGGCCTCAGACAGGGTTCTACGAGCAGTACTTC. Translating gives CASRPQTGFYEQYF.

The gene calls are TRBV10-3 and TRBJ2-5; maybe TRBD2 (5 bases). The CDR3 runs to 15 residues. The germline gives CDR1 ENHRY, CDR2 SYGVKD. V lost 3 bases, J lost 5 bases, and 16 bases lay in between. Here the CDR3 reads CAISDSKDSGETQYF. Here the CDR3 DNA reads TGTGCCATCAGTGATTCCAAGGACTCCGGGGAGACCCAGTACTTC.